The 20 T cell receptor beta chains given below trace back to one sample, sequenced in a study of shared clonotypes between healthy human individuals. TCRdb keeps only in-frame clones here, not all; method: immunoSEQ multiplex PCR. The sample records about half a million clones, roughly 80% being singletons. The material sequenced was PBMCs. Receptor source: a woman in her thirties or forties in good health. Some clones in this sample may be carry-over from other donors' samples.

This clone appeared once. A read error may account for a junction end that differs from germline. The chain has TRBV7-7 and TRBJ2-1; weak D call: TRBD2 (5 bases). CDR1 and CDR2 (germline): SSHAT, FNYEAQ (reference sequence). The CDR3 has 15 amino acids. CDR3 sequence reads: CASSLGATGVGEQFF. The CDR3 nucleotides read TGTGCTAGCAGCTTGGGAGCGACCGGGGTCGGTGAGCAGTTCTTC.

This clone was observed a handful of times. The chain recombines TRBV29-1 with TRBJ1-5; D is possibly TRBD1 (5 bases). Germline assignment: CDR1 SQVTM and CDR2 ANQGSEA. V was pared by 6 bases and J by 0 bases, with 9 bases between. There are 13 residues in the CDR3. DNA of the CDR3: TGCAGCGTGAAACAGGATAGCAATCAGCCCCAGCATTTT. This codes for CSVKQDSNQPQHF.

DNA of the CDR3: TGTGCCAGCAGCTTCCTCTCCTCTGGGGCCAACGTCCTGACTTTC. Its protein is CASSFLSSGANVLTF. This chain uses TRBV5-6 with TRBJ2-6; D is ambiguous. The CDR3 runs to 15 residues. Trimming stripped 2 bases from V and 0 bases from J, with 6 bases between. Looked up from germline, CDR1 is SGHDT and CDR2 is YYEEEE.

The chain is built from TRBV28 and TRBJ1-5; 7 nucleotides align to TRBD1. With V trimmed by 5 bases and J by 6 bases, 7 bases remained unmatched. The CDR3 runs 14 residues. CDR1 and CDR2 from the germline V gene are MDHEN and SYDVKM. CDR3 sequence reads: CASSPTGSGQPQHF. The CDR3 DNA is TGTGCCAGCAGTCCGACAGGGTCGGGTCAGCCCCAGCATTTT. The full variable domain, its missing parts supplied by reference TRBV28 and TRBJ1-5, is DVKVTQSSRYLVKRTGEKVFLECVQDMDHENMFWYRQDPGLGLRLIYFSYDVKMKEKGDIPEGYSVSREKKERFSLILESASTNQTSMYLCASSPTGSGQPQHFGDGTRLSIL.

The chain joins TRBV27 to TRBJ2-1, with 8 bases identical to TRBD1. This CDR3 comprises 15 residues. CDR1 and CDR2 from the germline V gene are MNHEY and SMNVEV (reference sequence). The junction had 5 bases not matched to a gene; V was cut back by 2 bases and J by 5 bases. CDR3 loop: CASSLRQGAHNEQFF. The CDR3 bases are TGTGCCAGCAGTTTAAGGCAGGGGGCGCACAATGAGCAGTTCTTC.

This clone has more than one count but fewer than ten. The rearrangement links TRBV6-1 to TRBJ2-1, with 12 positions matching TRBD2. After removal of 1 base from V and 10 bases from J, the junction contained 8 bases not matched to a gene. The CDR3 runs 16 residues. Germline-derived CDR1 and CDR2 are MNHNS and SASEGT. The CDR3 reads CASSEDRRLAGEEQFF. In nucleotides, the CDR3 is TGTGCCAGCAGTGAAGATCGAAGACTAGCGGGAGAGGAGCAGTTCTTC.

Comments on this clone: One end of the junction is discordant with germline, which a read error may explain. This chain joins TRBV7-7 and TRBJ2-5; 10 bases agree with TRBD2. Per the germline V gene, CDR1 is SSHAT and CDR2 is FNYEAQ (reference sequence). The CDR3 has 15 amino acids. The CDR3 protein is CASSLLSGRGETQYF. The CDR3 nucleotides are TGTGCTAGCAGCTTATTAAGCGGGAGGGGAGAGACCCAGTACTTC.

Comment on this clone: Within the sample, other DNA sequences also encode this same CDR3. CDR3 residues: CASIGNTGELFF. The DNA for the CDR3 is TGTGCCAGCATAGGCAACACCGGGGAGCTGTTTTTT. The chain has TRBV6-1 and TRBJ2-2; D call uncertain. The germline V and J ends were trimmed by 7 bases and 2 bases, with 5 bases remaining between them. From germline, CDR1 is MNHNS and CDR2 SASEGT. The CDR3 consists of 12 residues.

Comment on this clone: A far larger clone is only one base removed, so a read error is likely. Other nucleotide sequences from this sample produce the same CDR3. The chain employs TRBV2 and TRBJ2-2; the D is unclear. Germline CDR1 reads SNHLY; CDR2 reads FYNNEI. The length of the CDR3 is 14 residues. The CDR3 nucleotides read TGTGCCAGCAGCGAAGGTCGATCCACCGGGGAGCTGTTTTTT. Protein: CASSEGRSTGELFF.

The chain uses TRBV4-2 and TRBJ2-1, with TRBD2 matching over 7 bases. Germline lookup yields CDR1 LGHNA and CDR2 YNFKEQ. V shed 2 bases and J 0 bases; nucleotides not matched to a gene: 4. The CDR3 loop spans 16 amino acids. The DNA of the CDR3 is TGTGCCAGCAGCCAATTGGGGGGGAGCTCCTACAATGAGCAGTTCTTC. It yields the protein CASSQLGGSSYNEQFF.

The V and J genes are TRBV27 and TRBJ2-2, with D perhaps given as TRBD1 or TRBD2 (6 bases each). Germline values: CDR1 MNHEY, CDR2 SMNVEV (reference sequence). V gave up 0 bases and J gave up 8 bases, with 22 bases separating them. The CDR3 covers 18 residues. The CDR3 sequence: CASSLSGALLLAGGELFF. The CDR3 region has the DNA TGTGCCAGCAGTTTATCGGGGGCCCTCCTACTAGCTGGTGGGGAGCTGTTTTTT.

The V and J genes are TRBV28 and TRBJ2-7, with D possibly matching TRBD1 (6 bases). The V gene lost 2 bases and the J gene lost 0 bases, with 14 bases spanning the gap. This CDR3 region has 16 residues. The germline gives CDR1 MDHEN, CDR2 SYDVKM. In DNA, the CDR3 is TGTGCCAGCAGTTTAGCTAGGGCAGGGGCCTCCTACGAGCAGTACTTC. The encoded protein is CASSLARAGASYEQYF.

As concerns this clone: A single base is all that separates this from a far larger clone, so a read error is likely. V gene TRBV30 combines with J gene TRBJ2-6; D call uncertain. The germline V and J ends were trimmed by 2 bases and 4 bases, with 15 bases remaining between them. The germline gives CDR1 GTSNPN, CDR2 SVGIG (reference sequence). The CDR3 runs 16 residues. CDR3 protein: CAWSHIGSVGANVLTF. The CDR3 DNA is TGTGCCTGGAGTCACATCGGGTCCGTCGGGGCCAACGTCCTGACTTTC.

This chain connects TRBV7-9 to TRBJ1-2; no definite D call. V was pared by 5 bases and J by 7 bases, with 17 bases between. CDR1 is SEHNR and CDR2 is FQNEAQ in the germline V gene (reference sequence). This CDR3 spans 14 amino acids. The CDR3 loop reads CASSEGALSGGYTF. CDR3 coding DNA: TGTGCCAGCAGCGAGGGAGCGCTTTCTGGTGGCTACACCTTC.

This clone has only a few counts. CDR3 in amino acids: CASSPLATPYNEQFF. CDR3 bases: TGTGCCAGCAGCCCCTTGGCGACTCCCTACAATGAGCAGTTCTTC. The chain combines TRBV5-4 with TRBJ2-1; D uncertain. This CDR3 is 15 amino acids long. Germline CDR1 SGHNT, CDR2 YYREEE (reference sequence). Trimming cost V 4 bases and J 2 bases, with 13 bases left between them.

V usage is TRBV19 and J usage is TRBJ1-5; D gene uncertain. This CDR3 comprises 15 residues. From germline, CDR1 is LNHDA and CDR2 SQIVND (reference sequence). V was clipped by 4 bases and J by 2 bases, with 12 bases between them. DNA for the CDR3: TGTGCCAGTAGTACAGGTCTGACGGGCAATCAGCCCCAGCATTTT. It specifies CASSTGLTGNQPQHF.

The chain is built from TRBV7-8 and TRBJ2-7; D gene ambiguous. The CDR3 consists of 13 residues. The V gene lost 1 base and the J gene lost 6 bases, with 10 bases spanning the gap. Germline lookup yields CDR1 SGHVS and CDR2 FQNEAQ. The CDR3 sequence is CASSLDTRREQYF. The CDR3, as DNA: TGTGCCAGCAGCTTAGATACTCGTCGCGAGCAGTACTTC.

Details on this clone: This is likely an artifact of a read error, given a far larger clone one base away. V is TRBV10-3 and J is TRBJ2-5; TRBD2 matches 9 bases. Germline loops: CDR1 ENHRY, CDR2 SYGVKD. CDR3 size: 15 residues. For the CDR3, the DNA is TGTGCCATCAGTGTGGGCGGGAGGGTCCAAGTGACCCAGTACTTC. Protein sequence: CAISVGGRVQVTQYF.

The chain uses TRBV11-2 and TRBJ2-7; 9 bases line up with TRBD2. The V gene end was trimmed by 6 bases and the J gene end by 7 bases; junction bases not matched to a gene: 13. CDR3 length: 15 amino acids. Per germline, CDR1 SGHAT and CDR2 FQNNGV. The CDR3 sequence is CASSYDMAGGDEQYF. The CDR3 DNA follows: TGTGCCAGCAGTTATGATATGGCGGGAGGGGATGAGCAGTACTTC.

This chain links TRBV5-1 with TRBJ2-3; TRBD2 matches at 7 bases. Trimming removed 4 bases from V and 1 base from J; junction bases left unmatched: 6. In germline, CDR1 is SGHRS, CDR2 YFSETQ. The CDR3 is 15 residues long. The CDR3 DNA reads TGCGCCAGCAGCCCGCGGGAGTTGGGCACAGATACGCAGTATTTT. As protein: CASSPRELGTDTQYF.